The 29 T cell receptor beta chains below all came from one sample that was sequenced in a study of T-cell memory formation after mild COVID-19. TCRdb analysed the 5' RACE reads with MiXCR anew, one entry per CDR3 protein. The sample shows about 110,000 distinct CDR3 sequences, approximately 15% of them seen only once. Sequenced sample: PBMCs or a T cell subset sorted from them (not recorded which). Every receptor here comes from a man aged 18-30 years who had mild COVID-19 (a few samples of this study predate the infection). Cell type and time point are not known.

In this sample, this clonotype turned up a few times. The junction does not match germline at one end; this may be a read error. V and J are TRBV7-3 and TRBJ1-2; D is ambiguous. CDR3 size: 15 residues. From germline, CDR1 is SGHTA and CDR2 FQGTGA. As DNA, the CDR3 is TGTGCCAGCAGATTCCTACCTCCGGGGTCAACTCCTGGGCCCTTC. It is translated as CASRFLPPGSTPGPF.

This clonotype occurred a few times. V gene TRBV19 combines with J gene TRBJ1-1; D remains ambiguous. This CDR3 is built from 15 residues. V lost 0 bases to trimming and J lost 0 bases, with 8 bases between them. Germline V gene lookup returns CDR1 LNHDA and CDR2 SQIVND (reference sequence). CDR3 residues: CASSIDGALNTEAFF. DNA of the CDR3: TGTGCCAGTAGTATAGATGGAGCTTTGAACACTGAAGCTTTCTTT.

This clonotype has just a few counts. The chain employs TRBV9 and TRBJ2-5, with 8 bases aligning to TRBD1. The germline CDR1 and CDR2 sequences are SGDLS and YYNGEE. This CDR3 has 15 amino acids. The V segment lost 1 base and the J segment 5 bases; nucleotides outside the gene matches: 7. The CDR3 sequence: CASSVRGQVLETQYF. The CDR3 DNA reads as TGTGCCAGCAGCGTAAGGGGACAGGTCCTCGAGACCCAGTACTTC.

This sequence joins TRBV5-1 and TRBJ2-7, with 11 bases lining up with TRBD1. The ends lost 4 bases at V and 4 bases at J; junction bases unmatched: 4. The CDR3 is made up of 14 amino acids. The germline CDR1 and CDR2 sequences are SGHRS and YFSETQ. The CDR3 DNA is TGCGCCAGCAGCCTCGGGACAGGGGGATACGAGCAGTACGTC. It translates to CASSLGTGGYEQYV.

The chain uses TRBV6-1 and TRBJ2-1; D may match TRBD1 or TRBD2 (5 bases each). CDR3 length: 15 amino acids. Trimming removed 2 bases at V and 7 bases at J, with 15 bases between. Per the germline V gene, CDR1 is MNHNS and CDR2 is SASEGT. Here the CDR3 reads CASSESPGTENEQFF. The DNA of the CDR3 is TGTGCCAGCAGTGAAAGTCCGGGGACCGAAAATGAGCAGTTCTTC.

Only a few counts were recorded for this clonotype. CDR3 region: CAWSPGQGGQPQHF. The CDR3 DNA is TGTGCCTGGAGTCCAGGACAGGGTGGTCAGCCCCAGCATTTT. The chain combines TRBV30 with TRBJ1-5; 8 positions agree with TRBD1. This CDR3 spans 14 amino acids. Germline CDR1 reads GTSNPN; CDR2 reads SVGIG (reference sequence). The junction had 6 bases not matched to a gene; V was cut back by 2 bases and J by 6 bases.

This clonotype was recorded many times. The chain couples TRBV6-2 or TRBV6-3 to TRBJ2-1; 8 nucleotides align to TRBD1. This CDR3 is built from 15 residues. J was trimmed by 4 bases and V by 6 bases; bases with no gene match: 8. The germline CDR1 and CDR2 sequences are MNHEY and SVGEGT. CDR3 loop: CASRIDRGGYNEQFF. The CDR3 nucleotides read TGTGCCAGCAGGATCGACAGGGGAGGATACAATGAGCAGTTCTTC.

Only a few counts were recorded for this clonotype. The chain employs TRBV7-9 and TRBJ2-3; 7 bases line up with TRBD1. Losses at the gene ends were 5 bases for V and 4 bases for J; bases not matched to a gene: 6. The CDR3 runs 14 residues. Germline values: CDR1 SEHNR, CDR2 FQNEAQ (reference sequence). The CDR3 is CASSGSGTADTQYF. Here the CDR3 DNA reads TGTGCCAGCAGCGGCTCCGGGACAGCAGATACGCAGTATTTT.

V gene TRBV9 combines with J gene TRBJ2-3; 9 bases fit TRBD1. The V gene's germline CDR1 is SGDLS and CDR2 YYNGEE. The J segment lost 7 bases and the V segment lost 3 bases, leaving 15 bases of the junction unmatched. The CDR3 has 17 amino acids. The DNA of the CDR3 is TGTGCCAGCAGCGACCCAGGGGGGACAGGGCGGGTACATACGCAGTATTTT. Translating gives CASSDPGGTGRVHTQYF.

V and J are TRBV7-9 and TRBJ2-7, with D perhaps being TRBD1 or TRBD2 (5 bases each). Trimming cost V 1 base and J 3 bases, with 13 bases left between them. Germline values: CDR1 SEHNR, CDR2 FQNEAQ (reference sequence). This CDR3 comprises 15 residues. The CDR3 loop reads CASSLERGLDYEQYF. The CDR3 region has the DNA TGTGCCAGCAGCTTAGAACGGGGCCTTGACTACGAGCAGTACTTC.

This clonotype has a handful of counts. The chain couples TRBV7-6 to TRBJ2-3; 8 nucleotides line up with TRBD2. CDR1 and CDR2 from the germline V gene are SGHVS and FNYEAQ. The CDR3 length is 16 residues. Trimming cost V 8 bases and J 2 bases; bases outside gene matches: 12. This CDR3 is CASSPLGSGVTDTQYF. In DNA form, the CDR3 reads TGTGCCAGCTCCCCTCTAGGTAGCGGGGTCACAGATACGCAGTATTTT.

This clonotype was recorded a few times. This chain joins TRBV6-6 and TRBJ2-1, with TRBD2 identical over 9 bases. CDR3 length equals 15 residues. J lost 3 bases, V lost 6 bases, and 6 bases had no gene match. CDR1 and CDR2 from the germline V gene are MNHNY and SVGAGI (reference sequence). This chain's CDR3 is CASSPLAGHYNEQFF. The CDR3 coding sequence is TGTGCCAGCAGCCCTCTAGCGGGGCACTACAATGAGCAGTTCTTC.

This rearrangement joins TRBV7-3 to TRBJ2-5; possibly TRBD2 for D (6 bases). Germline V lookup: CDR1 SGHTA, CDR2 FQGTGA. Trimming stripped 2 bases from V and 2 bases from J, with 9 bases between. The length of the CDR3 is 14 residues. The DNA of the CDR3 is TGTGCCAGCAGCTTAGGAGGGGTTCAAGAGACCCAGTACTTC. It codes for CASSLGGVQETQYF.

The chain recombines TRBV3-1 with TRBJ2-7; possibly TRBD1 for D (5 bases). The germline V gene has CDR1 LGHDT and CDR2 YNNKEL (reference sequence). The V end lost 5 bases, the J end lost 2 bases, and 13 bases lay between the germline ends. There are 14 residues in the CDR3. CDR3: CASSSGSGPYEQYF. The DNA of the CDR3 is TGTGCCAGCAGCTCAGGGTCTGGGCCCTACGAGCAGTACTTC.

This clonotype was seen ten or more times. The J gene is TRBJ2-7, the V gene TRBV7-2, with 7 nucleotides matching TRBD2. J was trimmed by 0 bases and V by 8 bases; bases with no gene match: 7. Looked up from germline, CDR1 is SGHTA and CDR2 is FQGNSA. This CDR3 is built from 14 residues. The CDR3 DNA sequence: TGTGCCAGCTGCGGCGGGGAGGGCTCCTACGAGCAGTACGTC. Protein sequence: CASCGGEGSYEQYV.

This clonotype was recorded a few times. The chain recombines TRBV6-6 with TRBJ2-1; 8 bases line up with TRBD1. This CDR3 is 14 amino acids long. V was pared by 7 bases and J by 4 bases, with 6 bases of the junction left unmatched. CDR1 and CDR2 (germline): MNHNY, SVGAGI (reference sequence). CDR3 region: CASTWTGSYNEQFF. As DNA, the CDR3 is TGTGCCAGCACCTGGACAGGGAGTTACAATGAGCAGTTCTTC.

This clonotype was recorded a few times. The genes are TRBV2 and TRBJ2-7; 12 bases are shared with TRBD2. V trimming: 0 bases; J trimming: 4 bases; junction bases outside the gene matches: 4. The V gene's germline CDR1 is SNHLY and CDR2 FYNNEI. The CDR3 covers 16 residues. The CDR3 loop reads CASSEALLAGGYEQYF. The CDR3, as DNA: TGTGCCAGCAGTGAAGCGCTACTAGCGGGGGGTTACGAGCAGTACTTC.

The chain joins TRBV30 to TRBJ2-1; the D gene is possibly TRBD1 (5 bases). Trimming stripped 2 bases from V and 3 bases from J, with 8 bases between. CDR3 size: 13 residues. Per germline, CDR1 GTSNPN and CDR2 SVGIG (reference sequence). DNA of the CDR3: TGTGCCTGGAGTAGACAGCGCTACAATGAGCAGTTCTTC. Its translation: CAWSRQRYNEQFF. Full variable domain (outside the CDR3, taken from reference TRBV30 and TRBJ2-1): SQTIHQWPATLVQPVGSPLSLECTVEGTSNPNLYWYRQAAGRGLQLLFYSVGIGQISSEVPQNLSASRPQDRQFILSSKKLLLSDSGFYLCAWSRQRYNEQFFGPGTRLTVL.

A few counts support this clonotype. J is TRBJ1-2 and V is TRBV12-3 or TRBV12-4; TRBD1 aligns across 9 bases. CDR3 length equals 14 residues. Unmatched junction bases numbered 10, after V lost 6 bases and J lost 8 bases. CDR3 nucleotide sequence: TGTGCCAGCAGCCCCGGGACAGGGATTCGCGGCTACACCTTC. Translated, it gives CASSPGTGIRGYTF.

The V gene is TRBV14, the J gene TRBJ2-7; 7 bases match TRBD1. V lost 1 base to trimming and J lost 3 bases; unmatched junction nucleotides: 6. CDR1 is SGHDN, CDR2 FVKESK, per germline. CDR3 length equals 15 residues. The CDR3 sequence: CASSQGTGQVYEQYF. CDR3 in DNA: TGTGCCAGCAGCCAAGGGACAGGACAGGTCTACGAGCAGTACTTC.

There are a few counts of this clonotype. The chain recombines TRBV4-1 with TRBJ1-5, with unresolved D. CDR3 length equals 13 residues. In germline, CDR1 is MGHRA, CDR2 YSYEKL. Deletions cut 0 bases from V and 5 bases from J, with 5 bases between. The CDR3 protein is CASSQDPHQPQHF. The CDR3 DNA sequence: TGCGCCAGCAGCCAAGACCCCCATCAGCCCCAGCATTTT.

The chain joins TRBV7-3 to TRBJ2-1, with D perhaps matching TRBD1 (6 bases). V lost 4 bases and J lost 1, with 8 bases in between. Germline V gene lookup returns CDR1 SGHTA and CDR2 FQGTGA. The CDR3 is 14 amino acids. CDR3 residues: CASSSGESYNEQFF. The CDR3 DNA is TGTGCCAGCAGCTCAGGGGAATCCTACAATGAGCAGTTCTTC.

V and J are TRBV12-3 or TRBV12-4 and TRBJ1-1; D is unclear. The CDR3 runs to 13 residues. V gave up 4 bases and J gave up 1 base, with 7 bases separating them. The CDR3 is CASSWTPNTEAFF. The CDR3 DNA sequence: TGTGCCAGCAGTTGGACTCCGAACACTGAAGCTTTCTTT.

The chain has TRBV27 and TRBJ2-7; no definite D call. Germline values: CDR1 MNHEY, CDR2 SMNVEV (reference sequence). There are 14 residues in the CDR3. V lost 5 bases, J lost 2 bases, and 13 bases lay in between. The CDR3 here is CASSPLGSPYEQYV. CDR3 in DNA: TGTGCCAGCAGTCCCCTCGGTTCACCCTACGAGCAGTACGTC.

The V gene is TRBV18, the J gene TRBJ2-7; TRBD1 matches 7 bases. CDR1 is KGHSH, CDR2 LQKENI, per germline. CDR3 size: 17 residues. Trimming removed 3 bases from V and 1 base from J; junction bases left unmatched: 12. The chain's CDR3 is CASSPAAVNRGSYEQYV. In DNA form, the CDR3 reads TGTGCCAGCTCACCGGCTGCCGTCAACAGGGGATCCTACGAGCAGTACGTC.

This clonotype occurred a few times. J is TRBJ2-7 and V is TRBV6-2 or TRBV6-3, with 8 bases matching TRBD2. J gave up 3 bases and V 6 bases, and 7 bases lay outside the gene matches. The length of the CDR3 is 14 residues. The V gene's germline CDR1 is MNHEY and CDR2 SVGEGT. The CDR3 DNA reads TGTGCCAGCAGGGAGCGGGGGCCCCTCTACGAGCAGTACTTC. Translating gives CASRERGPLYEQYF.

The rearrangement links TRBV4-1 to TRBJ2-5, with a weak D call TRBD2 (6 bases). This CDR3 spans 16 amino acids. V shed 0 bases and J shed 7 bases, with 18 bases lying between them. CDR1 and CDR2 (germline): MGHRA, YSYEKL. CDR3 in DNA: TGCGCCAGCAGCCAAGATAGCGGTCCTAGATCGGGGACCCAGTACTTC. Its translation is CASSQDSGPRSGTQYF.

This clonotype occurred many times. The V and J genes are TRBV4-1 and TRBJ2-2; D not certain. The germline V gene encodes CDR1 MGHRA and CDR2 YSYEKL. Trimming stripped 0 bases from V and 9 bases from J, with 5 bases between. This CDR3 comprises 12 residues. CDR3 loop: CASSQDSRELFF. CDR3 coding DNA: TGCGCCAGCAGCCAAGATAGCCGGGAGCTGTTTTTT.

The V call is TRBV28, the J call TRBJ2-1, with D perhaps assigned TRBD1 or TRBD2 (6 bases each). Germline V CDR1 and CDR2: MDHEN, SYDVKM. The CDR3 has 14 amino acids. V shed 7 bases and J shed 4 bases, with 14 bases lying between them. This chain's CDR3 is CASTWGARYNEQFF. The CDR3 nucleotides read TGTGCCAGCACCTGGGGGGCTCGGTACAATGAGCAGTTCTTC.